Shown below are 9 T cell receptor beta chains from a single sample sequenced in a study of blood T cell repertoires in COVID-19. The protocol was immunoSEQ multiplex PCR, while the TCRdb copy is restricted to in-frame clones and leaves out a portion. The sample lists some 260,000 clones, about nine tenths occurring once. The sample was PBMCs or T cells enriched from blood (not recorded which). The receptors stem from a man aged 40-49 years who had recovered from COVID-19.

CDR3 amino acids: CASSETRGGGTDTQYF. The CDR3 DNA is TGTGCCAGCAGTGAAACTCGGGGGGGAGGCACAGATACGCAGTATTTT. This chain links TRBV25-1 with TRBJ2-3; TRBD2 aligns across 8 bases. With 2 bases clipped from V and 1 base from J, the junction kept 5 bases outside the gene matches. Germline CDR1 MGHDK, CDR2 SYGVNS. The length of the CDR3 is 16 residues. Filled out from reference TRBV25-1 and TRBJ2-3, the complete variable domain reads EADIYQTPRYLVIGTGKKITLECSQTMGHDKMYWYQQDPGMELHLIHYSYGVNSTEKGDLSSESTVSRIRTEHFPLTLESARPSHTSQYLCASSETRGGGTDTQYFGPGTRLTVL.

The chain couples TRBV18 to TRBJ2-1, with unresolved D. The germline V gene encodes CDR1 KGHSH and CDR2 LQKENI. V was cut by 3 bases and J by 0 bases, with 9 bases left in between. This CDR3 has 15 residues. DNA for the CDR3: TGTGCCAGCTCACCTTCGGTAAGCTCCTACAATGAGCAGTTCTTC. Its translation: CASSPSVSSYNEQFF. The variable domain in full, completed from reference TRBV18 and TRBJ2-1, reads NAGVMQNPRHLVRRRGQEARLRCSPMKGHSHVYWYRQLPEEGLKFMVYLQKENIIDESGMPKERFSAEFPKEGPSILRIQQVVRGDSAAYFCASSPSVSSYNEQFFGPGTRLTVL.

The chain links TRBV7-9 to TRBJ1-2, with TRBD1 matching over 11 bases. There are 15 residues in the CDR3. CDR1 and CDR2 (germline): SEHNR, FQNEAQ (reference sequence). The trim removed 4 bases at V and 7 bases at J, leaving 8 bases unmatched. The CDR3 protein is CASSSLGQGEAGYTF. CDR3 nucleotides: TGTGCCAGCAGCTCTCTGGGACAGGGGGAAGCTGGCTACACCTTC.

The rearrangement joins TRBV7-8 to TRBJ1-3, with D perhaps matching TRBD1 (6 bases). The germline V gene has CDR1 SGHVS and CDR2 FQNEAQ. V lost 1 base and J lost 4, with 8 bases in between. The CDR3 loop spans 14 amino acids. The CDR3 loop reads CASSLGRGGNTIYF. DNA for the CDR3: TGTGCCAGCAGCTTAGGCAGGGGAGGAAACACCATATATTTT.

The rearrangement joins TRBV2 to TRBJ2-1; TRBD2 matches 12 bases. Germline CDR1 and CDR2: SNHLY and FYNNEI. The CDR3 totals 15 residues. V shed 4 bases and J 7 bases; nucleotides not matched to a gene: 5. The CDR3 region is CASSGTSGGWNEQFF. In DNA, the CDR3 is TGTGCCAGCAGTGGAACTAGCGGGGGGTGGAATGAGCAGTTCTTC.

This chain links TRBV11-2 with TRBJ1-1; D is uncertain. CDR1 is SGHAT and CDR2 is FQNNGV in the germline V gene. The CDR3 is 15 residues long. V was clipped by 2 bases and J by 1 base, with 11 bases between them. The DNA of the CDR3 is TGTGCCAGCAGCTTATCGTCCCTACCGAACACTGAAGCTTTCTTT. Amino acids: CASSLSSLPNTEAFF.

Here the CDR3 DNA reads TGTGCCTGGAGTGGTGGACAGTCCTACGAGCAGTACTTC. It encodes CAWSGGQSYEQYF. The genes are TRBV30 and TRBJ2-7; D may be TRBD1 (6 bases). Germline V gene sequence: CDR1 GTSNPN, CDR2 SVGIG (reference sequence). This CDR3 has 13 amino acids. Trimming took off 1 base at V and 1 base at J, with 8 bases between the two ends.

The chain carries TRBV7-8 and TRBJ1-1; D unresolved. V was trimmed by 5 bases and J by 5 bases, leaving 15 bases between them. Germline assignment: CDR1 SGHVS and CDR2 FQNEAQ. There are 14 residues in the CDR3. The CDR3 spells CASSRRSIYTEAFF. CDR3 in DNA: TGTGCCAGCAGCAGACGGAGCATCTATACTGAAGCTTTCTTT.

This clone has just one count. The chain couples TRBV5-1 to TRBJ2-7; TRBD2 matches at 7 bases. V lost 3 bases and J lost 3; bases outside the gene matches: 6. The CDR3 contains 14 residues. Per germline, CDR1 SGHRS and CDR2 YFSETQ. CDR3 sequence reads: CASSSREGIYEQYF. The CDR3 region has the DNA TGCGCCAGCAGCTCCAGGGAGGGCATCTACGAGCAGTACTTC.